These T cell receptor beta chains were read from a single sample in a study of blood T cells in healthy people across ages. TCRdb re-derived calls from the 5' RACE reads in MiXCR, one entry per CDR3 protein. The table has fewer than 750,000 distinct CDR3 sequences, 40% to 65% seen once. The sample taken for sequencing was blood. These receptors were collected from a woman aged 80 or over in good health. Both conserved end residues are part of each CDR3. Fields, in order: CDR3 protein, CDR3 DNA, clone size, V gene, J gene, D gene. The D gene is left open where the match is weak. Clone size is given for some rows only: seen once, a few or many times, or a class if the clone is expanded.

CASSGTSGRLTDTQYF,TGTGCCAGCAGTGGGACTAGCGGCAGACTCACAGATACGCAGTATTTT,many,TRBV28,TRBJ2-3,TRBD2
CASSQESPGGIDTQYF,TGCGCCAGCAGCCAAGAGAGTCCAGGGGGCATAGATACGCAGTATTTT,.,TRBV4-3,TRBJ2-3,TRBD1
CASSLWDGYEQYF,TGCGCCAGCAGCCTATGGGACGGCTACGAGCAGTACTTC,once,TRBV4-1,TRBJ2-7,.
CSVVGRGHEQYF,TGCAGCGTTGTCGGCAGGGGCCACGAGCAGTACTTC,.,TRBV29-1,TRBJ2-7,.
CASGLALPIAGGDENIQYF,TGTGCTAGTGGTTTGGCCCTACCTATAGCGGGGGGTGATGAAAACATTCAGTACTTC,.,TRBV12-5,TRBJ2-4,TRBD2
CASRSTTGPYNSPLHF,TGTGCCAGCAGATCAACTACAGGGCCCTATAATTCACCCCTCCACTTT,many,TRBV6-5,TRBJ1-6,.
CASIERRPLNYGYTF,TGTGCCAGCATCGAACGAAGGCCTCTTAACTATGGCTACACCTTC,.,TRBV6-2/TRBV6-3,TRBJ1-2,.
CAISDFQRSEEKLFF,TGTGCCATCAGTGATTTTCAACGGAGCGAGGAAAAACTGTTTTTT,many,TRBV10-3,TRBJ1-4,.
CASGRKPDYGEQFF,TGCGCCAGCGGGAGAAAGCCCGATTACGGTGAGCAGTTCTTC,.,TRBV4-1,TRBJ2-1,.
CSARGLAGGSQYNEQFF,TGCAGTGCTAGAGGGCTAGCGGGGGGGAGCCAATACAATGAGCAGTTCTTC,.,TRBV20-1,TRBJ2-1,TRBD2
CASTDNLAKNIQYF,TGTGCCAGCACCGACAATCTAGCCAAAAACATTCAGTACTTC,.,TRBV27,TRBJ2-4,.
CASSQFRADSEAFF,TGCGCCAGCTCCCAATTCAGGGCGGACTCTGAAGCTTTCTTT,.,TRBV5-1,TRBJ1-1,.
CASTLGTGTYNEQFF,TGTGCCAGCACCTTGGGGACAGGGACCTACAATGAGCAGTTCTTC,.,TRBV5-6,TRBJ2-1,TRBD1
CASRLQENTEAFF,TGTGCCAGCAGGTTACAGGAGAACACTGAAGCTTTCTTT,few,TRBV7-2,TRBJ1-1,.
CASSLWGPKSDIQYF,TGTGCCAGCAGTTTATGGGGGCCAAAAAGTGACATTCAGTACTTC,many,TRBV12-3/TRBV12-4,TRBJ2-4,.
CSARYATGKLNEQYF,TGCAGTGCTAGATACGCGACAGGGAAATTAAACGAGCAGTACTTC,few,TRBV20-1,TRBJ2-7,TRBD1
CSAFQGSSNQPQHF,TGCAGTGCTTTTCAGGGTAGCAGCAATCAGCCCCAGCATTTT,once,TRBV20-1,TRBJ1-5,.
CASSLNSDFQGLTSSGANVLTF,TGTGCCAGCAGCTTAAATTCCGATTTCCAGGGACTAACTTCCTCTGGGGCCAACGTCCTGACTTTC,few,TRBV7-3,TRBJ2-6,TRBD2
CASGLVGQGYNNEQFF,TGTGCTAGTGGTTTGGTGGGGCAGGGTTATAACAATGAGCAGTTCTTC,.,TRBV12-5,TRBJ2-1,.
CASNAGEAKNIQYF,TGTGCCAGCAATGCAGGGGAAGCCAAAAACATTCAGTACTTC,few,TRBV28,TRBJ2-4,.
CAISLTGKSTNYGYTF,TGTGCCATCAGCCTTACAGGGAAATCGACCAACTATGGCTACACCTTC,few,TRBV10-3,TRBJ1-2,.
CASSQVKAEQFF,TGTGCCAGCAGCCAAGTCAAGGCCGAGCAGTTCTTC,many,TRBV3-1,TRBJ2-1,.